This note documents a single T cell receptor (beta chain) sequence. The antigen remains undetermined. One end of the junction fails to match germline, which may point to a read error. These data come from a study of blood T cells in healthy people across ages. Overall study: The capture of about one barcoded beta molecule per two T cells was achieved by template switching.

Caucasian individuals from Russia who were healthy and aged roughly 6 to 95 acted as donors. General observations from the study: Measured against age, TCR beta diversity per million T cells decreased in a roughly linear manner.

PCR was performed a second time for about 6 to 12 cycles using a sample-barcoded 5' primer and a J-beta primer mix. TCRdb re-called the 5' RACE reads through MiXCR, storing one row per CDR3 protein. The profile shows about 780,000 distinct CDR3 sequences, around 45% of them singletons. The CDR3 contains 12 residues. In germline, CDR1 is SGHAT, CDR2 FQNNGV. Sequencing was done on a sample of blood. The receptor comes from a man aged 80 or over in good health. This rearrangement joins TRBV11-2 to TRBJ1-2; no reliable D call. As DNA, the CDR3 is TGTGCCGGCAGCACTCGCGGCTATGGCTACACCTTC. Translating gives CAGSTRGYGYTF.